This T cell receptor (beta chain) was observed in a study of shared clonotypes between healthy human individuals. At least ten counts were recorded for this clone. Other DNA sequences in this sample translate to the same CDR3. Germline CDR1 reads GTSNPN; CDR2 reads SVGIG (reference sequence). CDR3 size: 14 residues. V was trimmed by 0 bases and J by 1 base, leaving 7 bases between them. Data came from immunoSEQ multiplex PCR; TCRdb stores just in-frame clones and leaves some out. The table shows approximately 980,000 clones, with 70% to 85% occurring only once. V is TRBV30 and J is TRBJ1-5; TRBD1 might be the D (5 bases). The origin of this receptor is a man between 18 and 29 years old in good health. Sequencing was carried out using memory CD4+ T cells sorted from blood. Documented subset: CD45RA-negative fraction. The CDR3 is CAWSVSGSNQPQHF. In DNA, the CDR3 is TGTGCCTGGAGTGTATCAGGGAGCAATCAGCCCCAGCATTTT.